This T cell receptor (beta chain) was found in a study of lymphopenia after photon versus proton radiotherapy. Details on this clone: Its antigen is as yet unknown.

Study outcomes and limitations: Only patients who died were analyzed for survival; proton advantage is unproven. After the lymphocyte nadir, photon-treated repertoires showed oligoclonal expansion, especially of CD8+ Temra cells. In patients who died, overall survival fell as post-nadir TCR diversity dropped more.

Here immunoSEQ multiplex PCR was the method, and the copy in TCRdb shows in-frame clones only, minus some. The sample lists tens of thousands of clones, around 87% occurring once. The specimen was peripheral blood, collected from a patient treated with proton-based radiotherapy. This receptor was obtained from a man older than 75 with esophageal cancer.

The CDR3 protein is CASSLTSLGGVNEQFF. In DNA, the CDR3 is TGTGCCAGCAGCCTCACGTCATTAGGGGGGGTCAATGAGCAGTTCTTC. The chain uses TRBV11-3 and TRBJ2-1; perhaps TRBD2 as D (7 bases). V lost 5 bases, J lost 6 bases, and 20 bases lay in between. The germline gives CDR1 SGHNT, CDR2 YENEEA. The CDR3 runs to 16 residues.